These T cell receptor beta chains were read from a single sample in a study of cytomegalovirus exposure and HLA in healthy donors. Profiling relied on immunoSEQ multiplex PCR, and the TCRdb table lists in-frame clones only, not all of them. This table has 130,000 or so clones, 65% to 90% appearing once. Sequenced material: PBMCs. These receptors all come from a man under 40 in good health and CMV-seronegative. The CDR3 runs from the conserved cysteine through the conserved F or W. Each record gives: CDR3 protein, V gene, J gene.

CDR3: CASSPEGVSYEQYF
V: TRBV9
J: TRBJ2-7

CDR3: CATGQGAVNEKLFF
V: TRBV10-2
J: TRBJ1-4

CDR3: CASSYRASGNTDTQYF
V: TRBV6-5
J: TRBJ2-3

CDR3: CASRKSPREGAQDGELFF
V: TRBV5-1
J: TRBJ2-2

CDR3: CASSYSRGGRLYGYTF
V: TRBV6-5
J: TRBJ1-2

CDR3: CASSSEGRGTDTQYF
V: TRBV9
J: TRBJ2-3

CDR3: CASKDRGSSQYF
V: TRBV2
J: TRBJ2-4

CDR3: CAWSVQGADEQYF
V: TRBV30
J: TRBJ2-7

CDR3: CASSESGRGAYNEQFF
V: TRBV10-2
J: TRBJ2-1

CDR3: CASSLGGTGAISYEQYF
V: TRBV5-8
J: TRBJ2-7

CDR3: CASSSDRGEETQYF
V: TRBV6-5
J: TRBJ2-5

CDR3: CASSQDRGTAAYEQYF
V: TRBV4-3
J: .

CDR3: CASSFAGIDTEAFF
V: TRBV28
J: TRBJ1-1

CDR3: CASSEQRGSTDTQYF
V: TRBV6-1
J: TRBJ2-3

CDR3: CASRREAGGPSSYEQYF
V: TRBV2
J: TRBJ2-7

CDR3: CASSPPGQGNYGYTF
V: TRBV13
J: TRBJ1-2

CDR3: CASSSGGGLPSYEQYF
V: TRBV13
J: TRBJ2-7

CDR3: CASSLGPDRLFYGYTF
V: TRBV27
J: TRBJ1-2

CDR3: CASSLGVSAEQYF
V: TRBV7-7
J: TRBJ2-5

CDR3: CASTVSGGGFYEQYF
V: TRBV6-1
J: TRBJ2-7

CDR3: CASSRENYEQYF
V: TRBV18
J: TRBJ2-7

CDR3: CASSELLLPYEQYF
V: TRBV6-1
J: TRBJ2-7

CDR3: CASSNLGPRDF
V: TRBV6-1
J: TRBJ1-5

CDR3: CSVRGTGVLYEQYF
V: TRBV29-1
J: TRBJ2-7

CDR3: CASSLSGGGPTDTQYF
V: TRBV7-9
J: TRBJ2-3

CDR3: CASSLTGEENTGELFF
V: TRBV7-8
J: TRBJ2-2

CDR3: CASSSSPGTALEKLFF
V: TRBV28
J: TRBJ1-4

CDR3: CASSLPTGEMAGELFF
V: TRBV5-1
J: TRBJ2-2

CDR3: CASSPGLYNSPLHF
V: TRBV9
J: TRBJ1-6

CDR3: CASSFGLSGNTIYF
V: TRBV28
J: TRBJ1-3

CDR3: CASSSQGPSYNEQFF
V: TRBV5-1
J: TRBJ2-1

CDR3: CASRQFPGTGTQYF
V: TRBV6-5
J: TRBJ2-5

CDR3: CATKTSGDTQYF
V: TRBV15
J: TRBJ2-3

CDR3: CASSSFRTSGGQTDTQYF
V: TRBV13
J: TRBJ2-3

CDR3: CASSLDQGAYGYTF
V: TRBV7-8
J: TRBJ1-2

CDR3: CASSEDRTTNEKLFF
V: TRBV2
J: TRBJ1-4

CDR3: CASSLVGGGGVWEKLFF
V: TRBV7-2
J: TRBJ1-4

CDR3: CSVVRTGETEAFF
V: TRBV29-1
J: TRBJ1-1

CDR3: CASSVLRGGEPQHF
V: TRBV2
J: TRBJ1-5

CDR3: CASSPRQGGSSYEQYF
V: TRBV25-1
J: TRBJ2-7

CDR3: CASSESLGPGETQYF
V: TRBV10-1
J: TRBJ2-5

CDR3: CASSPPGVSAFF
V: TRBV28
J: TRBJ1-1

CDR3: CASSEIGQNTEAFF
V: TRBV6-1
J: TRBJ1-1

CDR3: CASSLKAAGGPTDTQYF
V: TRBV7-6
J: TRBJ2-3

CDR3: CASSLGQGPGELFF
V: TRBV5-1
J: TRBJ2-2

CDR3: CASSLVGGYYNEQFF
V: TRBV11-2
J: TRBJ2-1

CDR3: CASSGSGKLFF
V: TRBV28
J: TRBJ1-4

CDR3: CASSNRLAGGRGDTQYF
V: TRBV9
J: TRBJ2-3

CDR3: CASSLTGPRVSPLHF
V: TRBV5-1
J: TRBJ1-6

CDR3: CASSLGGEQFF
V: TRBV7-9
J: TRBJ2-1